What follows are 19 T cell receptor beta chains derived from one specimen sequenced in a study of Graves' ophthalmopathy and Graves' hyperthyroidism. The study amplified TCR beta CDR3 regions using RNA transcripts. The workflow started with a first-round RT-PCR run with HTBI primers and then moved on to a second-round multiplex PCR. TCRdb called the multiplex PCR reads again in MiXCR, with one record for every CDR3 protein. The data contain about half a million distinct CDR3 sequences, roughly an eighth of them singletons. Sequenced: blood. The receptors were gathered from a woman between 25 and 40 years old with Graves' ophthalmopathy.

This clonotype occurred many times. J is TRBJ2-7 and V is TRBV12-3 or TRBV12-4; 8 bases agree with TRBD2. The CDR3 runs 13 residues. J lost 5 bases, V lost 10 bases, and 10 bases had no gene match. In DNA form, the CDR3 reads TGTGCCACCGCCGGGACTAGTACCCACGAGCAGTACTTC. It specifies CATAGTSTHEQYF.

This clonotype occurred many times. V is TRBV6-6 and J is TRBJ1-5; a possible D gene is TRBD1 (5 bases). The CDR3 spans 19 residues. V lost 8 bases and J lost 0, with 26 bases in between. Germline V CDR1 and CDR2: MNHNY, SVGAGI (reference sequence). CDR3 sequence: CASGPPLGGGPLSNQPQHF. CDR3 DNA sequence: TGTGCCAGCGGCCCCCCGCTTGGGGGGGGACCACTTAGCAATCAGCCCCAGCATTTT.

As concerns this clonotype: This may be a read error, as it is one base from a much larger clone. This chain links TRBV20-1 with TRBJ1-2; D might be TRBD1 (5 bases). The germline V gene has CDR1 DFQATT and CDR2 SNEGSKA (reference sequence). The CDR3 contains 15 residues. V was trimmed by 4 bases and J by 4 bases, leaving 19 bases between them. Written as DNA, the CDR3 is TGCAGTGCTAACCCGACTAGACAGCCGCTCTATGGCTACACCTTC. Encoded protein: CSANPTRQPLYGYTF.

This clonotype showed up many times. This chain joins TRBV7-2 and TRBJ2-5; 7 bases are a match to TRBD1. Germline CDR1 reads SGHTA; CDR2 reads FQGNSA. The CDR3 runs to 14 residues. Germline trimming cut 1 base from V and 4 bases from J; bases unmatched to any gene: 3. The DNA of the CDR3 is TGTGCCAGCAGCTTAGGGGGACAGCGAGAGACCCAGTACTTC. Translating gives CASSLGGQRETQYF.

This clonotype came up many times. The chain links TRBV7-2 to TRBJ2-7; D is ambiguous. Per germline, CDR1 SGHTA and CDR2 FQGNSA. The V end was cut by 3 bases, the J end by 2 bases, with 14 bases between. The length of the CDR3 is 15 residues. CDR3 nucleotide sequence: TGTGCCAGCAGCTTCCAGGTGAACAACCCCTACGAGCAGTACTTC. Protein sequence: CASSFQVNNPYEQYF.

This clonotype has at least ten counts. V gene TRBV6-1 combines with J gene TRBJ1-6; perhaps TRBD1 as D (6 bases). V shed 7 bases and J shed 10 bases, with 14 bases lying between them. CDR3 length equals 13 residues. Looked up from germline, CDR1 is MNHNS and CDR2 is SASEGT. In DNA form, the CDR3 reads TGTGCCAGCACCGCCGGGGGCTTGTCACCCCTCCACTTT. Its translation: CASTAGGLSPLHF.

Ten or more counts support this clonotype. The chain employs TRBV20-1 and TRBJ2-5; 8 positions match TRBD2. V trimming: 6 bases; J trimming: 4 bases; junction bases outside the gene matches: 25. Germline V gene lookup returns CDR1 DFQATT and CDR2 SNEGSKA (reference sequence). The CDR3 has 19 residues. DNA of the CDR3: TGCAGTGCCCAAACCACGGGGGGAGCGGGAGTGGGAGTTGGAGAGACCCAGTACTTC. Its protein product is CSAQTTGGAGVGVGETQYF.

This clonotype occurred many times. V is TRBV27 and J is TRBJ2-7; the match to TRBD2 covers 13 bases. The CDR3 covers 19 residues. With V trimmed by 5 bases and J by 0 bases, 13 bases remained unmatched. The germline V gene encodes CDR1 MNHEY and CDR2 SMNVEV (reference sequence). In DNA form, the CDR3 reads TGTGCCAGCAGTCCTACCGAGGGACTAGCGGGGTCTAGCTCCTACGAGCAGTACTTC. It specifies CASSPTEGLAGSSSYEQYF.

This clonotype was seen repeatedly, ten times or more. V and J are TRBV12-3 or TRBV12-4 and TRBJ1-5, with 7 bases fitting TRBD1. J was trimmed by 7 bases and V by 2 bases; bases with no gene match: 14. The CDR3 is 17 residues long. CDR3 DNA: TGTGCCAGCAGTTTAACCGCTTTTAGGGGGCGAGACCAGCCCCAGCATTTT. Translating gives CASSLTAFRGRDQPQHF.

A few counts support this clonotype. This rearrangement joins TRBV29-1 to TRBJ2-6; no clear D gene. Trimming took off 0 bases at V and 0 bases at J, with 18 bases between the two ends. This CDR3 has 19 amino acids. Germline V gives CDR1 SQVTM, CDR2 ANQGSEA. The CDR3 loop reads CSVEEIVLSSSSGANVLTF. The CDR3 nucleotides read TGCAGCGTTGAAGAGATAGTTCTCTCTTCTAGCTCTGGGGCCAACGTCCTGACTTTC.

This clonotype has ten or more counts. The V gene is TRBV28, the J gene TRBJ2-7, with TRBD2 matching over 7 bases. Germline V gene data show CDR1 as MDHEN and CDR2 as SYDVKM. The CDR3 runs 15 residues. V shed 5 bases and J 2 bases; nucleotides not matched to a gene: 9. The CDR3 sequence: CASSPVLAATYEQYF. CDR3 bases: TGTGCCAGCAGTCCGGTCCTAGCGGCCACCTACGAGCAGTACTTC.

This clonotype was seen a handful of times. The rearrangement uses TRBV12-3 or TRBV12-4 and TRBJ1-5; no firm D call. This CDR3 is built from 14 residues. The V end was cut by 2 bases, the J end by 2 bases, with 7 bases between. CDR3 in DNA: TGTGCCAGCAGTTTACCAGGTCGCAATCAGCCCCAGCATTTT. This gives the protein CASSLPGRNQPQHF.

The sample holds many counts of this clonotype. This chain connects TRBV20-1 to TRBJ1-1, with D tentatively TRBD1 (5 bases). The CDR3 is 14 amino acids. The germline V gene has CDR1 DFQATT and CDR2 SNEGSKA (reference sequence). V gave up 1 base and J gave up 4 bases, with 13 bases separating them. CDR3 protein: CSARVGAGGTEAFF. In nucleotides, the CDR3 is TGCAGTGCTAGAGTTGGGGCCGGGGGCACTGAAGCTTTCTTT.

The chain combines TRBV6-5 with TRBJ2-2, with D unresolved. Germline CDR1 is MNHEY and CDR2 is SVGAGI. Trimming took off 6 bases at V and 2 bases at J, with 7 bases between the two ends. CDR3 length: 13 residues. CDR3 sequence: CASSYENTGELFF. DNA for the CDR3: TGTGCCAGCAGCTACGAAAACACCGGGGAGCTGTTTTTT.

The sample holds many counts of this clonotype. V gene TRBV28 combines with J gene TRBJ1-5; D is possibly TRBD1 (5 bases). There are 16 residues in the CDR3. The germline V and J ends were trimmed by 8 bases and 0 bases, with 17 bases remaining between them. The germline gives CDR1 MDHEN, CDR2 SYDVKM. CDR3 region: CASSTQGLYSNQPQHF. The CDR3, as DNA: TGTGCCAGCTCAACCCAGGGCCTCTATAGCAATCAGCCCCAGCATTTT.

The gene calls are TRBV7-8 and TRBJ1-5, with D unresolved. CDR3 size: 15 residues. Germline V CDR1 and CDR2: SGHVS, FQNEAQ. V was shortened by 1 base and J by 7 bases, with 14 bases between the two germline ends. The CDR3 region is CASSLGRTGRQPQHF. For the CDR3, the DNA is TGTGCCAGCAGCTTAGGGCGTACGGGGAGGCAGCCCCAGCATTTT.

The genes are TRBV12-3 or TRBV12-4 and TRBJ1-1, with D unresolved. This CDR3 has 11 amino acids. V lost 1 base, J lost 10 bases, and 7 bases lay in between. The CDR3 nucleotides are TGTGCCAGCAGTTTAGAGGAAGGAGCTTTCTTT. It encodes CASSLEEGAFF.

The chain carries TRBV2 and TRBJ2-5, with 9 bases aligning to TRBD1. The CDR3 runs 13 residues. Germline V lookup: CDR1 SNHLY, CDR2 FYNNEI. The CDR3 here is CATRQGGYETQYF. The CDR3 nucleotides are TGTGCTACACGACAGGGGGGGTATGAGACCCAGTACTTC. The full variable domain, rest sourced from reference TRBV2 and TRBJ2-5, is EPEVTQTPSHQVTQMGQEVILRCVPISNHLYFYWYRQILGQKVEFLVSFYNNEISEKSEIFDDQFSVERPDGSNFTLKIRSTKLEDSAMYFCATRQGGYETQYFGPGTRLLVL.

The rearrangement links TRBV19 to TRBJ1-5; 7 bases fit TRBD1. CDR1 is LNHDA, CDR2 SQIVND, per germline (reference sequence). This CDR3 comprises 14 residues. This CDR3 reads CAGGRGLSNQPQHF. CDR3 coding DNA: TGTGCGGGGGGGAGGGGGCTTTCGAATCAGCCCCAGCATTTT.